Following are 8 T cell receptor beta chains from one sample sequenced in a study of spatial heterogeneity in lung cancer. Broader study findings: In tumors, expanded intratumoral alpha and beta TCR counts tracked mutation counts.

TCRdb processed the 5' RACE reads anew with MiXCR; each CDR3 protein has one entry. The data hold 16,000 or so distinct CDR3 sequences, with roughly 5.8% observed a single time. Time point meaning: sample taken at primary tumor resection. Their cognate antigens are unknown. The input for sequencing was lung tumor tissue, taken at surgery. The receptors originated from a female donor with early-stage non-small cell lung cancer.

By its share, this clonotype is medium-sized. With the library built for alpha chains, this beta chain is off target and its frequency is not meaningful. This sequence joins TRBV10-3 and TRBJ2-3, with 7 bases identical to TRBD1. The V gene's germline CDR1 is ENHRY and CDR2 SYGVKD. CDR3 length: 15 amino acids. V shed 6 bases, J shed 0 bases, and the junction held 6 bases outside the gene matches. This CDR3 reads CAISPGQSSTDTQYF. DNA for the CDR3: TGTGCCATCAGCCCGGGACAGTCTAGCACAGATACGCAGTATTTT.

This clonotype was seen repeatedly, ten times or more. With the library built for alpha chains, this beta chain is off target and its frequency is not meaningful. J is TRBJ2-5 and V is TRBV7-9; 7 nucleotides match TRBD2. J was trimmed by 5 bases and V by 5 bases; bases with no gene match: 14. Looked up from germline, CDR1 is SEHNR and CDR2 is FQNEAQ (reference sequence). There are 16 residues in the CDR3. CDR3 nucleotides: TGTGCCAGCAGCGCAGTCAGCGGGAAACATTTGGAGACCCAGTACTTC. It translates to CASSAVSGKHLETQYF.

This clonotype was counted ten times or more. As an off-target read in a library built for alpha chains, this beta chain has a frequency of little significance. The chain couples TRBV29-1 to TRBJ2-3; the D is unclear. The germline V gene encodes CDR1 SQVTM and CDR2 ANQGSEA. Between the trimmed V and J ends, which lost 6 bases and 3 bases, there was a span of 10 bases. CDR3 length: 12 residues. The CDR3 reads CSVIERTDTQYF. The CDR3 DNA is TGCAGCGTCATCGAGAGGACAGATACGCAGTATTTT.

This clonotype was observed at least ten times. This beta chain is off target for a library built for alpha chains, so its abundance means little. V gene TRBV2 combines with J gene TRBJ2-7, with 8 bases that match TRBD1. V was clipped by 5 bases and J by 6 bases; unmatched bases: 6. CDR3 length equals 13 residues. Germline assignment: CDR1 SNHLY and CDR2 FYNNEI. The CDR3 nucleotides read TGTGCCAGCAGTAATCAGGGGGCGGGCGAGCAGTACTTC. Protein: CASSNQGAGEQYF.

At least ten counts were recorded for this clonotype. This beta chain is an unintended read in a library built for alpha chains; its size means little. The rearrangement joins TRBV15 to TRBJ2-7; possible D gene TRBD2, 6 bases. This CDR3 spans 14 amino acids. The germline V gene has CDR1 LNHNV and CDR2 YYDKDF (reference sequence). V was pared by 4 bases and J by 3 bases, with 13 bases between. The CDR3: CATSTAGFFYEQYF. The CDR3 bases are TGTGCCACCAGCACTGCGGGGTTTTTCTACGAGCAGTACTTC.

This clonotype was seen a few times. The library was prepared for alpha chains; this beta chain is a stray read, so its frequency means little. The CDR3 region is CASSLDLAGGPFEQYF. DNA of the CDR3: TGCGCCAGCAGCCTGGACCTAGCGGGAGGGCCCTTCGAGCAGTACTTC. The chain has TRBV5-1 and TRBJ2-7; 12 bases are a match to TRBD2. The CDR3 spans 16 residues. Germline lookup yields CDR1 SGHRS and CDR2 YFSETQ. V shed 4 bases and J 6 bases; nucleotides not matched to a gene: 11.

This clonotype was seen repeatedly, ten times or more. With the library built for alpha chains, this beta chain is off target and its frequency is not meaningful. The chain joins TRBV7-8 to TRBJ2-2, with no clear D. V lost 1 base and J lost 3, with 9 bases in between. In germline, CDR1 is SGHVS, CDR2 FQNEAQ. This CDR3 has 15 amino acids. CDR3 sequence: CASSLGGADTGELFF. As DNA, the CDR3 is TGTGCCAGCAGCTTAGGAGGTGCGGACACCGGGGAGCTGTTTTTT. Full variable domain (rest looked up from reference TRBV7-8 and TRBJ2-2): GAGVSQSPRYKVAKRGQDVALRCDPISGHVSLFWYQQALGQGPEFLTYFQNEAQLDKSGLPSDRFFAERPEGSVSTLKIQRTQQEDSAVYLCASSLGGADTGELFFGEGSRLTVL.

This clonotype was detected many times. The library was prepared for alpha chains; this beta chain is a stray read, so its frequency means little. The rearrangement joins TRBV5-1 to TRBJ2-1; TRBD2 is a possible D gene (5 bases). Trimming removed 4 bases at V and 3 bases at J, with 11 bases between. Germline V gene data show CDR1 as SGHRS and CDR2 as YFSETQ. The CDR3 has 14 residues. The CDR3, as DNA: TGCGCCAGCAGCGCCTCTGGACTCTACAATGAGCAGTTCTTC. It codes for CASSASGLYNEQFF.